This entry concerns a single T cell receptor (beta chain). No antigen is known for it. The entry originates in a study of cytomegalovirus exposure and HLA in healthy donors. On the study more broadly: In a previous analysis, 117 million unique TCR beta sequences were found from roughly 200 million T cells.

The primer mix had 60 Vbeta and 13 Jbeta primers. Some clones are missing from TCRdb's copy, which holds only in-frame ones; the method was immunoSEQ multiplex PCR. The data hold about 170,000 clones, with roughly 80% observed a single time. With V trimmed by 6 bases and J by 7 bases, 12 bases remained unmatched. From germline, CDR1 is MNHNY and CDR2 SVGAGI (reference sequence). The CDR3 consists of 16 residues. Study observations and caveats: A classifier reportedly called cytomegalovirus status with high sensitivity and specificity. Certain sequence variants were highly shared and formed a cluster, and this cluster was likely a sequencing artifact.

The chain carries TRBV6-6 and TRBJ2-1; TRBD2 matches 10 bases. Sequencing input: PBMCs. The source of this sequence is a male donor in good health and CMV-seronegative. CDR3 in amino acids: CASRGASGGNVNEQFF. CDR3 bases: TGTGCCAGCAGAGGAGCTAGCGGGGGAAATGTAAATGAGCAGTTCTTC.